This T cell receptor beta chain emerged from a study of CD8+ T cells in alopecia areata. Study-level points and caveats: Scalp specimens additionally yield sequences from normal skin's resident alphabeta T cells.

cDNA prepared by RNA extraction and subsequent reverse transcription served as the template for sequencing. TCRdb's table, derived via immunoSEQ multiplex PCR, lists solely in-frame clones and lacks some. The sample has hundreds of thousands of clones, roughly 57% seen once; the top ten hold under 0.5%. To note about this clone: Its antigen is not identified.

The CDR3 consists of 15 residues. V shed 0 bases and J 8 bases; nucleotides not matched to a gene: 9. CDR1 is SGHTA and CDR2 is FQGNSA in the germline V gene. Peripheral blood and lesional scalp punch biopsies came from alopecia areata patients. The receptor was derived from a human donor with alopecia areata. The specimen was CD4+ T cells sorted from blood, collected at week 0. The V call is TRBV7-2, the J call TRBJ1-2, with 7 positions matching TRBD1. Here the CDR3 DNA reads TGTGCCAGCAGCTTAGCGGGGACAGTGCTATCGGGCTACACCTTC. Translated: CASSLAGTVLSGYTF. The entire variable domain, with the rest obtained from reference TRBV7-2 and TRBJ1-2, is as follows: GAGVSQSPSNKVTEKGKDVELRCDPISGHTALYWYRQSLGQGLEFLIYFQGNSAPDKSGLPSDRFSAERTGGSVSTLTIQRTQQEDSAVYLCASSLAGTVLSGYTFGSGTRLTVV.